This T cell receptor beta chain was recovered during a study of shared clonotypes between healthy human individuals. Study-level results: Having only a few donors restricted how much genetic and exposure-history diversity was captured.

On this clone: As yet, its antigen is unknown. Other DNA sequences from this sample encode an identical CDR3 as well.

Clones were read by immunoSEQ multiplex PCR, and TCRdb kept only the in-frame ones, dropping some. The sample includes hundreds of thousands of clones, roughly 77% of them seen just once. There were only Caucasian adults among the donors, and all lived in Nashville, Tennessee. The germline CDR1 and CDR2 sequences are SNHLY and FYNNEI. The CDR3 runs to 15 residues. The V segment lost 6 bases and the J segment 0 bases; nucleotides outside the gene matches: 5. The sample was PBMCs. The clonotype originates from a middle-aged woman in good health. Some clones in this sample may be carry-over from other donors' samples. The rearrangement joins TRBV2 to TRBJ2-1; 7 nucleotides match TRBD1. The CDR3 DNA follows: TGTGCCAGCAGCCTCGCAGGGGGCTCCTACAATGAGCAGTTCTTC. The encoded protein is CASSLAGGSYNEQFF.